Sequencing of this T cell receptor beta chain was carried out in a study of beta chain features in type 1 diabetes. The study's findings and limits: TCRB CDR3s from Type 1 diabetes patients were moderately but significantly shorter in all four CD4+ subsets.

The CDR3 is 13 residues long. After removal of 5 bases from V and 8 bases from J, the junction contained 6 bases not matched to a gene. Germline V lookup: CDR1 SGHAT, CDR2 FQNNGV. Note on this clone: Its target is unknown.

Reverse transcription of all isolated RNA meant that expressed TCRB transcripts were sequenced. The protocol was immunoSEQ multiplex PCR, while the TCRdb copy is restricted to in-frame clones and leaves out a portion. The profile covers 130,000 or so clones, with around 8.8% appearing a single time and 0.7% to 0.85% taken by the ten largest. The rearrangement links TRBV11-2 to TRBJ1-2; 9 nucleotides line up with TRBD1. The sample was central memory CD4+ T cells from blood. The TCR sequence derives from a young man with type 1 diabetes. In nucleotides, the CDR3 is TGTGCCAGCAGCACGGGACAGGGTTTAGGCTACACCTTC. This gives the protein CASSTGQGLGYTF.